Below, one T cell receptor beta chain is given with its context. Its antigen remains unknown. Trimming cost V 3 bases and J 2 bases; bases outside gene matches: 1. This CDR3 has 14 amino acids. From germline, CDR1 is SGHNT and CDR2 YYREEE (reference sequence). Sequenced by immunoSEQ multiplex PCR; TCRdb stores in-frame clones only, minus some. The table has 90,000 to 120,000 clones, about nine tenths seen once; the top ten hold 8.5% to 10%. The data originate from a study of T cell responses to AZD1222 COVID-19 vaccine. Whole-study results and caveats: Variant regions that are unmutated are reportedly the target of nearly half of spike-specific TCRs. The sample set comprised mostly white British donors with more females, and clonal diversity was possibly underestimated. Spike-specific TCR depth and breadth grew after two AZD1222 doses.

The receptor comes from an adult who received the AZD1222 COVID-19 vaccine. V gene TRBV5-4 combines with J gene TRBJ2-5; TRBD2 agrees at 10 bases. The sample here was peripheral blood, taken 28 days after the second AZD1222 dose. CDR3 region: CASSSTSGQETQYF. CDR3 sequence (DNA): TGTGCCAGCAGCTCGACTAGCGGGCAAGAGACCCAGTACTTC. The entire variable domain, with the rest obtained from reference TRBV5-4 and TRBJ2-5, is as follows: ETGVTQSPTHLIKTRGQQVTLRCSSQSGHNTVSWYQQALGQGPQFIFQYYREEENGRGNFPPRFSGLQFPNYSSELNVNALELDDSALYLCASSSTSGQETQYFGPGTRLLVL.